The source of this T cell receptor beta chain is a study of metastatic and nonmetastatic thyroid tumors. At the level of the study: Comparative analysis of repertoires was undertaken across blood and tumor or nodule tissue obtained from malignant and benign thyroid patients.

The sample holds many counts of this clone. Until they underwent thyroid surgery, no patient had received any treatment. Through MiXCR, TCRdb re-clonotyped the PCR reads. The table has about 41,000 clones, more than 20% seen once. J was trimmed by 6 bases and V by 2 bases; bases with no gene match: 8. Germline V gene data show CDR1 as LGHNA and CDR2 as YNFKEQ. The CDR3 sequence is 16 residues long. This sequence originates from a female donor with papillary thyroid cancer or a benign thyroid nodule (not recorded which). Some clones in this sample may be carry-over from other donors' samples. The sequenced sample was tumor tissue. This chain connects TRBV4-2 to TRBJ1-2, with 11 positions matching TRBD1. The CDR3 here is CASSQSGQGDLNGYTF. The DNA for the CDR3 is TGTGCCAGCAGCCAATCGGGACAGGGGGATTTAAATGGCTACACCTTC.